A single sample is the source of the 6 T cell receptor beta chains below, sequenced in a study of somatic mutations in cytotoxic T cells in rheumatoid arthritis. Assay: immunoSEQ multiplex PCR; the TCRdb copy retains only in-frame clones and omits some. The sample gives some 7,400 clones, around 87% of which show up once; approximately 24% is in the top ten. The sample was CD8+ T cells sorted from blood. All receptors derive from a woman aged 70 to 79 with rheumatoid arthritis.

The V and J genes are TRBV27 and TRBJ1-4, with 7 bases matching TRBD1. There are 15 residues in the CDR3. V lost 2 bases, J lost 7 bases, and 7 bases stayed unmatched. CDR1 MNHEY and CDR2 SMNVEV come from the germline V gene (reference sequence). CDR3 nucleotides: TGTGCCAGCAGTTTAACGACAGGGATAGTTGAAAAACTGTTTTTT. It is translated as CASSLTTGIVEKLFF.

The chain uses TRBV7-2 and TRBJ2-5, with 7 positions matching TRBD2. CDR1 is SGHTA, CDR2 FQGNSA, per germline. Germline trimming cut 5 bases from V and 3 bases from J; bases unmatched to any gene: 12. The CDR3 consists of 16 residues. CDR3 in amino acids: CASSPPDLGGEETQYF. CDR3 sequence (DNA): TGTGCCAGCAGCCCACCCGACTTGGGGGGGGAAGAGACCCAGTACTTC. Supplemented by reference TRBV7-2 and TRBJ2-5, the full variable domain reads GAGVSQSPSNKVTEKGKDVELRCDPISGHTALYWYRQSLGQGLEFLIYFQGNSAPDKSGLPSDRFSAERTGGSVSTLTIQRTQQEDSAVYLCASSPPDLGGEETQYFGPGTRLLVL.

The V call is TRBV7-2, the J call TRBJ2-7, with 9 positions matching TRBD2. Germline CDR1 SGHTA, CDR2 FQGNSA. The CDR3 totals 15 residues. V lost 5 bases, J lost 6 bases, and 11 bases stayed unmatched. CDR3 nucleotides: TGTGCCAGCAGCCCCAGACTAGCGGCCCCCTTCGAGCAGTACTTC. Translating it yields CASSPRLAAPFEQYF.

CDR3 region: CASSPLLAGGTDTQYF. For the CDR3, the DNA is TGTGCCAGCAGCCCATTACTAGCGGGAGGAACAGATACGCAGTATTTT. The chain employs TRBV11-3 and TRBJ2-3; 12 bases are a match to TRBD2. Germline V gene data show CDR1 as SGHNT and CDR2 as YENEEA. This CDR3 has 16 amino acids. After removal of 5 bases from V and 3 bases from J, the junction contained 6 bases not matched to a gene.

This chain links TRBV5-6 with TRBJ1-2, with D perhaps TRBD1 (6 bases). The CDR3 contains 15 residues. Germline CDR1 and CDR2: SGHDT and YYEEEE. V lost 0 bases, J lost 2 bases, and 11 bases lay in between. CDR3 sequence reads: CASSLEVGTNYGYTF. CDR3 sequence (DNA): TGTGCCAGCAGCTTGGAGGTGGGGACAAACTATGGCTACACCTTC.

The V call is TRBV7-9, the J call TRBJ2-3; D uncertain. Looked up from germline, CDR1 is SEHNR and CDR2 is FQNEAQ (reference sequence). CDR3 size: 17 residues. Trimming removed 4 bases at V and 0 bases at J, with 17 bases between. The CDR3 DNA reads as TGTGCCAGCAGCTCCACCATCCTTGCCACTAGCACAGATACGCAGTATTTT. This sequence encodes CASSSTILATSTDTQYF. Using reference TRBV7-9 and TRBJ2-3 for the parts outside the CDR3, the full variable domain is DTGVSQNPRHKITKRGQNVTFRCDPISEHNRLYWYRQTLGQGPEFLTYFQNEAQLEKSRLLSDRFSAERPKGSFSTLEIQRTEQGDSAMYLCASSSTILATSTDTQYFGPGTRLTVL.